The 14 T cell receptor beta chains below come from one sample, sequenced in a study of shared clonotypes between healthy human individuals. The assay was immunoSEQ multiplex PCR, and TCRdb's table has in-frame clones only and misses some. The sample carries roughly 2.5 million clones, approximately 94% recorded once. The sample comprised naive CD4+ T cells sorted from blood. Subset meaning: CD45RA+ positively selected. The receptors originated from a man aged 18-30 years in good health.

The chain joins TRBV5-4 to TRBJ2-5, with 10 bases aligning to TRBD2. Germline lookup yields CDR1 SGHNT and CDR2 YYREEE (reference sequence). There are 15 residues in the CDR3. Germline trimming cut 0 bases from V and 3 bases from J; bases unmatched to any gene: 2. The CDR3, as DNA: TGTGCCAGCAGCTTGGGCAGCGGGAGGGAAGAGACCCAGTACTTC. Translating it yields CASSLGSGREETQYF. The whole variable domain, remainder taken from reference TRBV5-4 and TRBJ2-5, is ETGVTQSPTHLIKTRGQQVTLRCSSQSGHNTVSWYQQALGQGPQFIFQYYREEENGRGNFPPRFSGLQFPNYSSELNVNALELDDSALYLCASSLGSGREETQYFGPGTRLLVL.

The chain couples TRBV28 to TRBJ2-7; D could derive from TRBD1 or TRBD2 (5 bases each). The CDR3 is made up of 15 amino acids. Germline CDR1 MDHEN, CDR2 SYDVKM. The V end lost 9 bases, the J end lost 3 bases, and 21 bases lay between the germline ends. The CDR3 sequence is CASSSGRVIFYEQYF. CDR3 DNA sequence: TGTGCCAGTTCCTCGGGGCGGGTGATCTTCTACGAGCAGTACTTC. The full variable domain, rest sourced from reference TRBV28 and TRBJ2-7, is DVKVTQSSRYLVKRTGEKVFLECVQDMDHENMFWYRQDPGLGLRLIYFSYDVKMKEKGDIPEGYSVSREKKERFSLILESASTNQTSMYLCASSSGRVIFYEQYFGPGTRLTVT.

The CDR3 protein is CASSLSPADTQYF. Here the CDR3 DNA reads TGTGCCAGCAGCCTGTCTCCGGCAGATACGCAGTATTTT. V gene TRBV7-9 combines with J gene TRBJ2-3; no clear D gene. Germline V gene sequence: CDR1 SEHNR, CDR2 FQNEAQ (reference sequence). The CDR3 contains 13 residues. Trimming removed 5 bases at V and 4 bases at J, with 10 bases between.

This clone was picked up one time. The V gene is TRBV2, the J gene TRBJ2-7; the match to TRBD2 covers 15 bases. V trimming: 8 bases; J trimming: 3 bases; junction bases outside the gene matches: 5. The CDR3 runs 15 residues. The germline CDR1 and CDR2 sequences are SNHLY and FYNNEI. The CDR3: CASVEGLAGGYEQYF. The CDR3 DNA sequence: TGTGCCAGCGTCGAGGGACTAGCGGGGGGCTACGAGCAGTACTTC.

V gene TRBV6-6 combines with J gene TRBJ1-5; 8 bases are a match to TRBD1. The CDR3 extends over 14 amino acids. V dropped 2 bases and J dropped 7; count of bases not matched to a gene: 4. CDR1 and CDR2 (germline): MNHNY, SVGAGI (reference sequence). Written as DNA, the CDR3 is TGTGCCAGCAGTTACGACAGGGGTCGACAGCCCCAGCATTTT. This codes for CASSYDRGRQPQHF.

The CDR3: CASSSPLKETQYF. The CDR3 DNA reads TGTGCCAGCAGTTCTCCCCTCAAAGAGACCCAGTACTTC. This chain links TRBV6-6 with TRBJ2-5; no firm D call. V was trimmed by 4 bases and J by 3 bases, leaving 9 bases between them. The CDR3 runs 13 residues. CDR1 is MNHNY, CDR2 SVGAGI, per germline (reference sequence).

The CDR3 bases are TGTGCCAGCAGCCCGGAAGCGGGAGAGAGCTACGAGCAGTACTTC. Protein product: CASSPEAGESYEQYF. The gene calls are TRBV7-9 and TRBJ2-7; 8 bases line up with TRBD2. The germline gives CDR1 SEHNR, CDR2 FQNEAQ (reference sequence). This CDR3 has 15 residues. The trim removed 5 bases at V and 3 bases at J, leaving 9 bases unmatched.

V is TRBV18 and J is TRBJ1-1, with 7 bases aligning to TRBD1. This CDR3 contains 15 residues. V lost 4 bases and J lost 0; bases outside the gene matches: 5. Germline loops: CDR1 KGHSH, CDR2 LQKENI. CDR3 protein: CASSLNTGVNTEAFF. CDR3 nucleotide sequence: TGTGCCAGCTCACTCAATACAGGGGTGAACACTGAAGCTTTCTTT.

This chain uses TRBV6-5 with TRBJ1-1; 11 nucleotides agree with TRBD1. CDR1 MNHEY and CDR2 SVGAGI come from the germline V gene. V was clipped by 4 bases and J by 1 base; unmatched bases: 5. This CDR3 comprises 16 residues. The CDR3 DNA reads TGTGCCAGCAGTTCGGACAGGGGGCTTGGGAACACTGAAGCTTTCTTT. Translated, it gives CASSSDRGLGNTEAFF.

The chain links TRBV18 to TRBJ2-7; TRBD1 is a possible D gene (6 bases). V lost 3 bases, J lost 5 bases, and 11 bases lay in between. Per the germline V gene, CDR1 is KGHSH and CDR2 is LQKENI. CDR3 length equals 13 residues. CDR3 DNA sequence: TGTGCCAGCTCACCCCAGGGGAACCACGAGCAGTACTTC. Translated, it gives CASSPQGNHEQYF.

The chain joins TRBV6-5 to TRBJ1-1, with 7 bases identical to TRBD1. Germline V gene sequence: CDR1 MNHEY, CDR2 SVGAGI. After removal of 5 bases from V and 5 bases from J, the junction contained 5 bases not matched to a gene. The CDR3 length is 13 residues. Written as DNA, the CDR3 is TGTGCCAGCAGTCAGGGGGGGAGGACTGAAGCTTTCTTT. Amino acid sequence: CASSQGGRTEAFF.

This clone was seen more than once but under ten times. Distinct nucleotide sequences in the sample also encode this CDR3. J is TRBJ1-1 and V is TRBV20-1; D possibly corresponds to TRBD1 (6 bases). This CDR3 is built from 11 residues. The V gene's germline CDR1 is DFQATT and CDR2 SNEGSKA (reference sequence). Trimming removed 5 bases from V and 7 bases from J, with 11 bases in between. CDR3 DNA sequence: TGCAGTGCTCTTGGACAGAATGAAGCTTTCTTT. Translation: CSALGQNEAFF.

This clone has just a few counts. The rearrangement uses TRBV30 and TRBJ1-5; D gene unclear. CDR1 and CDR2 (germline): GTSNPN, SVGIG (reference sequence). This CDR3 has 12 residues. The CDR3 DNA is TGTGCTTGCGCAGAGGCCAAACAGCCCCAGCATTTT. It translates to CACAEAKQPQHF.

CDR3 in DNA: TGTGCCAGCAGCAACCGGCAACAGGAAATTAATGAAAAACTGTTTTTT. Encoded protein: CASSNRQQEINEKLFF. J is TRBJ1-4 and V is TRBV13, with D perhaps TRBD1 (5 bases). This CDR3 is 16 amino acids long. Germline V lookup: CDR1 PRHDT, CDR2 FYEKMQ (reference sequence). The V gene lost 5 bases and the J gene lost 4 bases, with 17 bases spanning the gap.